This T cell receptor (beta chain) comes out of a study of cytomegalovirus exposure and HLA in healthy donors. This CDR3 contains 13 residues. Germline V gene data show CDR1 as MDHEN and CDR2 as SYDVKM. Deletions cut 4 bases from V and 5 bases from J, with 12 bases between. Use of 60 Vbeta and 13 Jbeta primers characterized the PCR. TCRdb keeps only in-frame clones here, not all; method: immunoSEQ multiplex PCR. The table has some 120,000 clones, roughly a tenth seen once. In regard to this clone: Its antigen is unknown.

The study's findings and limits: A later analysis reported that several of the most significant clusters appeared to be linked to common viral pathogens, among them Epstein-Barr virus. The only immune exposure information that was available was CMV serostatus. Equally common other TCR beta chains were less clonally expanded than HLA-associated ones, a later analysis found. A link between a missense DCLRE1C variant and TCR beta V- and J-gene trimming emerged from a later analysis.

The clonotype comes from a woman between 18 and 29 years old in good health and CMV-seropositive. Sequencing was done on a sample of PBMCs. The chain links TRBV28 to TRBJ2-7, with D unresolved. CDR3 DNA sequence: TGTGCCAGCAGTTCACAAGTTGGCAACGAGCAGTACTTC. This codes for CASSSQVGNEQYF.